These 22 T cell receptor beta chains were all obtained from the same sample, sequenced in a study of T-cell reconstitution after alpha-beta-depleted transplantation in children. Molecular barcoding with unique molecular identifiers was used for the TCRbeta library. TCRdb reprocessed the PCR reads via MiXCR and lists one record per CDR3 protein. Counted here are fewer than 700,000 distinct CDR3 sequences, approximately 12% occurring once; the ten biggest clones make up over 2%. The input for sequencing was PBMCs, mostly from graft donor cells, taken 360 days after TCRalphabeta/CD19-depleted stem cell transplant. The source is a male patient younger than 18 who had a stem cell transplant for acute myeloid leukemia, so the T cells may come from the graft donor.

There are a few counts of this clonotype. The gene calls are TRBV7-8 and TRBJ2-1; 12 bases line up with TRBD2. CDR1 is SGHVS and CDR2 is FQNEAQ in the germline V gene. V trimming: 5 bases; J trimming: 4 bases; junction bases outside the gene matches: 6. The CDR3 loop spans 16 amino acids. CDR3 sequence reads: CASSLWTSGNYNEQFF. CDR3 DNA: TGTGCCAGCAGCCTATGGACTAGCGGGAATTACAATGAGCAGTTCTTC.

This clonotype has just a few counts. The chain has TRBV20-1 and TRBJ1-2; TRBD1 agrees at 7 bases. The CDR3 has 12 amino acids. In germline, CDR1 is DFQATT, CDR2 SNEGSKA (reference sequence). This CDR3 reads CRVQGSNYGYTF. In DNA form, the CDR3 reads TGCAGAGTACAGGGGTCTAACTATGGCTACACCTTC.

The chain has TRBV10-3 and TRBJ2-1; either TRBD1 or TRBD2 may fit D (5 bases each). Germline CDR1 reads ENHRY; CDR2 reads SYGVKD. This CDR3 region has 12 residues. Trimming removed 6 bases at V and 7 bases at J, with 10 bases between. The CDR3 region has the DNA TGTGCCATCAGCAGGGACGGGAATGAGCAGTTCTTC. It codes for CAISRDGNEQFF.

The chain employs TRBV28 and TRBJ2-5; unclear D gene. The CDR3 has 14 amino acids. The germline CDR1 and CDR2 sequences are MDHEN and SYDVKM. The ends were cut back, 7 bases at V and 0 bases at J, with 12 bases in the middle. The CDR3 DNA sequence: TGTGCCAGCACGTTCGGGCTTTACCAAGAGACCCAGTACTTC. Amino acid sequence: CASTFGLYQETQYF.

This clonotype was recorded at least ten times. This sequence joins TRBV12-3 or TRBV12-4 and TRBJ2-5; 10 nucleotides align to TRBD1. This CDR3 is 14 amino acids long. V dropped 4 bases and J dropped 4; count of bases not matched to a gene: 3. CDR3 sequence (DNA): TGTGCCAGCAGTTCCCGACAGGGGGCAGAGACCCAGTACTTC. It codes for CASSSRQGAETQYF.

This clonotype was recorded a few times. The rearrangement links TRBV28 to TRBJ2-7; the match to TRBD1 covers 9 bases. The CDR3 totals 15 residues. Germline loops: CDR1 MDHEN, CDR2 SYDVKM. Losses at the gene ends were 5 bases for V and 0 bases for J; bases not matched to a gene: 5. The CDR3 sequence is CASSGTGSPSYEQYF. CDR3 in DNA: TGTGCCAGCAGTGGGACAGGGTCTCCCTCCTACGAGCAGTACTTC.

This clonotype was counted many times. The chain is built from TRBV5-1 and TRBJ2-4; TRBD1 matches at 7 bases. J was trimmed by 0 bases and V by 4 bases; bases with no gene match: 4. CDR1 is SGHRS and CDR2 is YFSETQ in the germline V gene. The CDR3 contains 15 residues. The CDR3 here is CASSETGLAKNIQYF. CDR3 DNA: TGCGCCAGCAGCGAGACAGGGTTAGCCAAAAACATTCAGTACTTC. Drawing the rest from reference TRBV5-1 and TRBJ2-4, the complete variable domain is KAGVTQTPRYLIKTRGQQVTLSCSPISGHRSVSWYQQTPGQGLQFLFEYFSETQRNKGNFPGRFSGRQFSNSRSEMNVSTLELGDSALYLCASSETGLAKNIQYFGAGTRLSVL.

This clonotype was picked up a small number of times. The genes are TRBV5-5 and TRBJ2-1; 8 positions agree with TRBD2. Germline V gene lookup returns CDR1 SGHKS and CDR2 YYEKEE (reference sequence). This CDR3 has 18 amino acids. Losses at the gene ends were 1 base for V and 2 bases for J; bases not matched to a gene: 11. CDR3 nucleotide sequence: TGTGCCAGCAGCTTGCCCCGGCTAGCGGGCCCCCCCTACAATGAGCAGTTCTTC. As protein: CASSLPRLAGPPYNEQFF.

This clonotype was seen many times. The chain joins TRBV7-2 to TRBJ2-3; D not certain. The V gene lost 5 bases and the J gene lost 6 bases, with 6 bases spanning the gap. Germline lookup yields CDR1 SGHTA and CDR2 FQGNSA. This CDR3 contains 11 residues. Here the CDR3 DNA reads TGTGCCAGCAGCCGATTTGATACGCAGTATTTT. Its protein product is CASSRFDTQYF. Based on the CDR3 plus reference TRBV7-2 and TRBJ2-3, the full variable domain is GAGVSQSPSNKVTEKGKDVELRCDPISGHTALYWYRQSLGQGLEFLIYFQGNSAPDKSGLPSDRFSAERTGGSVSTLTIQRTQQEDSAVYLCASSRFDTQYFGPGTRLTVL.

This clonotype was recorded a few times. V usage is TRBV28 and J usage is TRBJ2-2; D remains ambiguous. Germline CDR1 reads MDHEN; CDR2 reads SYDVKM. Trimming removed 8 bases at V and 5 bases at J, with 9 bases between. The CDR3 totals 12 residues. The CDR3 here is CASWPQTGELFF. The CDR3 nucleotides are TGTGCCAGCTGGCCACAAACCGGGGAGCTGTTTTTT.

This clonotype was seen ten or more times. V usage is TRBV5-1 and J usage is TRBJ2-1; D is possibly TRBD2 (5 bases). Trimming removed 5 bases at V and 1 base at J, with 13 bases between. Germline CDR1 is SGHRS and CDR2 is YFSETQ. The CDR3 covers 15 residues. CDR3 region: CASRAAALSYNEQFF. CDR3 coding DNA: TGCGCCAGCAGGGCAGCGGCGTTATCCTACAATGAGCAGTTCTTC. The whole variable domain, filled in from reference TRBV5-1 and TRBJ2-1, reads KAGVTQTPRYLIKTRGQQVTLSCSPISGHRSVSWYQQTPGQGLQFLFEYFSETQRNKGNFPGRFSGRQFSNSRSEMNVSTLELGDSALYLCASRAAALSYNEQFFGPGTRLTVL.

In this sample, this clonotype turned up many times. J is TRBJ2-1 and V is TRBV2; TRBD2 aligns across 14 bases. Germline V gives CDR1 SNHLY, CDR2 FYNNEI. This CDR3 spans 15 amino acids. V gave up 5 bases and J gave up 8 bases; unmatched junction bases: 5. The DNA for the CDR3 is TGTGCCAGCAGTTCCGGGACTAGCGGGAGCTATGAGCAGTTCTTC. Protein product: CASSSGTSGSYEQFF. Complete variable domain (other parts from reference TRBV2 and TRBJ2-1): EPEVTQTPSHQVTQMGQEVILRCVPISNHLYFYWYRQILGQKVEFLVSFYNNEISEKSEIFDDQFSVERPDGSNFTLKIRSTKLEDSAMYFCASSSGTSGSYEQFFGPGTRLTVL.

The V gene is TRBV12-3 or TRBV12-4, the J gene TRBJ2-3; D is undetermined. V was pared by 3 bases and J by 5 bases, with 27 bases between. CDR3 length equals 19 residues. The CDR3: CASSFSLRAGTKFKDTQYF. CDR3 nucleotides: TGTGCCAGCAGTTTCTCTCTCCGGGCCGGCACCAAATTCAAAGATACGCAGTATTTT.

The chain couples TRBV7-9 to TRBJ2-7; possible D gene TRBD1, 5 bases. Germline lookup yields CDR1 SEHNR and CDR2 FQNEAQ (reference sequence). The V end lost 1 base, the J end lost 3 bases, and 10 bases lay between the germline ends. This CDR3 is 14 amino acids long. Here the CDR3 reads CASSLDRGFYEQYF. CDR3 DNA: TGTGCCAGCAGCTTAGATAGGGGATTCTACGAGCAGTACTTC.

The J gene is TRBJ2-7, the V gene TRBV23-1, with D unresolved. TRBV23-1 is noted as an ORF with a role that remains uncertain. The CDR3 loop spans 12 amino acids. V was shortened by 4 bases and J by 6 bases, with 10 bases between the two germline ends. The DNA of the CDR3 is TGCGCCAGCAGTCCGCCACCGATCGAGCAGTACTTC. Its protein is CASSPPPIEQYF.

This clonotype was detected only a few times. The rearrangement links TRBV12-3 or TRBV12-4 to TRBJ2-1, with D possibly TRBD2 on 6 matching bases. V lost 1 base and J lost 6, with 10 bases in between. CDR3 length equals 14 residues. The CDR3 DNA sequence: TGTGCCAGCAGTTTAGACGGGAGAAGCAATGAGCAGTTCTTC. Translated: CASSLDGRSNEQFF.

In this sample, this clonotype turned up a few times. J is TRBJ2-3 and V is TRBV20-1; D is possibly TRBD2 (6 bases). Between the trimmed V and J ends, which lost 0 bases and 1 base, there was a span of 11 bases. The CDR3 has 15 residues. Looked up from germline, CDR1 is DFQATT and CDR2 is SNEGSKA (reference sequence). CDR3 amino acids: CSARDVRGGTDTQYF. The DNA for the CDR3 is TGCAGTGCTAGAGATGTGCGGGGAGGCACAGATACGCAGTATTTT.

This chain uses TRBV7-2 with TRBJ2-3; 7 bases fit TRBD2. Germline V gene sequence: CDR1 SGHTA, CDR2 FQGNSA. Trimming at V came to 4 bases and at J to 3 bases, leaving 13 bases not matched to a gene. The CDR3 contains 17 residues. CDR3 amino acids: CASSSQMVSGSTDTQYF. The CDR3 DNA sequence: TGTGCCAGCAGCTCCCAGATGGTTAGCGGGTCGACAGATACGCAGTATTTT. Based on the CDR3 plus reference TRBV7-2 and TRBJ2-3, the full variable domain is GAGVSQSPSNKVTEKGKDVELRCDPISGHTALYWYRQSLGQGLEFLIYFQGNSAPDKSGLPSDRFSAERTGGSVSTLTIQRTQQEDSAVYLCASSSQMVSGSTDTQYFGPGTRLTVL.

The J gene is TRBJ2-7, the V gene TRBV27; a weak D match, TRBD1 (6 bases). Germline CDR1 is MNHEY and CDR2 is SMNVEV (reference sequence). Trimming stripped 3 bases from V and 2 bases from J, with 17 bases between. This CDR3 spans 16 amino acids. The CDR3 is CASSLIQGLLPYEQYF. The CDR3 nucleotides are TGTGCCAGCAGTTTGATACAGGGCCTTCTACCCTACGAGCAGTACTTC.

The chain joins TRBV6-2 or TRBV6-3 to TRBJ2-1; 11 bases fit TRBD2. The CDR3 totals 17 residues. Trimming took 2 bases from V and 5 from J; bases not matched to a gene: 8. Germline V gives CDR1 MNHEY, CDR2 SVGEGT. CDR3 protein: CASSYLGTSGAHNEQFF. Here the CDR3 DNA reads TGTGCCAGCAGTTACCTTGGGACTAGCGGAGCTCACAATGAGCAGTTCTTC.

The chain couples TRBV5-1 to TRBJ2-1, with TRBD2 matching over 7 bases. After removal of 2 bases from V and 3 bases from J, the junction contained 5 bases not matched to a gene. The CDR3 has 15 residues. Germline lookup yields CDR1 SGHRS and CDR2 YFSETQ. CDR3 sequence: CASSLGGTNYNEQFF. The CDR3 DNA reads as TGCGCCAGCAGCTTAGGTGGGACTAACTACAATGAGCAGTTCTTC.

In its sample, this clonotype was seen many times. The chain links TRBV20-1 to TRBJ2-7; possibly TRBD2 for D (7 bases). Trimming took off 3 bases at V and 7 bases at J, with 19 bases between the two ends. CDR3 length: 14 residues. Germline V gives CDR1 DFQATT, CDR2 SNEGSKA (reference sequence). Here the CDR3 DNA reads TGCAGTGCTAGGAATAGAATAGGGGGAGGGGAGCAGTACTTC. It specifies CSARNRIGGGEQYF.